What follows are 5 T cell receptor beta chains derived from one specimen sequenced in a study of CD8 T cells in ankylosing spondylitis. TCRdb redid the calling of the 5' RACE reads with MiXCR, one entry per CDR3 protein. Of 230,000 or so distinct CDR3 sequences in the sample, around 25% are singletons; the top ten hold 0.61%. Sample: blood, either unsorted or a sorted T cell fraction (not recorded which). These receptors were taken from a male donor with ankylosing spondylitis or in good health (not recorded which).

The V call is TRBV29-1, the J call TRBJ2-1; TRBD1 matches at 7 bases. Germline trimming cut 7 bases from V and 2 bases from J; bases unmatched to any gene: 5. Germline V gives CDR1 SQVTM, CDR2 ANQGSEA. The CDR3 runs 13 residues. CDR3 loop: CSGTGDPYNEQFF. CDR3 sequence (DNA): TGCAGCGGTACAGGGGACCCCTACAATGAGCAGTTCTTC.

This clonotype was observed at least ten times. This chain joins TRBV5-6 and TRBJ2-6, with D perhaps assigned TRBD1 or TRBD2 (5 bases each). This CDR3 spans 15 amino acids. CDR1 is SGHDT and CDR2 is YYEEEE in the germline V gene. The V end lost 4 bases, the J end lost 3 bases, and 11 bases lay between the germline ends. The CDR3 reads CASSERGYGANVLTF. Written as DNA, the CDR3 is TGTGCCAGCAGCGAGAGGGGTTATGGGGCCAACGTCCTGACTTTC.

This clonotype was seen repeatedly, ten times or more. The chain employs TRBV3-1 and TRBJ2-7; the D is unclear. Trimming left V 2 bases short and J 1 base short, with 9 bases between. The germline V gene encodes CDR1 LGHDT and CDR2 YNNKEL (reference sequence). CDR3 length: 14 amino acids. CDR3 nucleotide sequence: TGTGCCAGCAGCCAATTGTTAGGATCCTACGAGCAGTACTTC. It encodes CASSQLLGSYEQYF.

V is TRBV12-3 or TRBV12-4 and J is TRBJ2-1; D gene unclear. V was pared by 5 bases and J by 1 base, with 12 bases between. The CDR3 has 15 residues. The CDR3 spells CASSPVRQSYNEQFF. CDR3 sequence (DNA): TGTGCCAGCAGTCCCGTGAGACAATCCTACAATGAGCAGTTCTTC.

The sample holds many counts of this clonotype. The gene calls are TRBV29-1 and TRBJ1-3; possibly TRBD1 for D (5 bases). In germline, CDR1 is SQVTM, CDR2 ANQGSEA. The CDR3 is 11 amino acids. The ends were cut back, 6 bases at V and 11 bases at J, with 14 bases in the middle. CDR3: CSVQGSGAIYF. The CDR3, as DNA: TGCAGCGTCCAGGGATCTGGGGCCATATATTTT. Supplemented by reference TRBV29-1 and TRBJ1-3, the full variable domain reads SAVISQKPSRDICQRGTSLTIQCQVDSQVTMMFWYRQQPGQSLTLIATANQGSEATYESGFVIDKFPISRPNLTFSTLTVSNMSPEDSSIYLCSVQGSGAIYFGEGSWLTVV.